This T cell receptor (beta chain) is from a study of T-cell memory formation after mild COVID-19. This clonotype came up many times. Using constant-segment primers, 5'RACE produced TCR alpha and TCR beta cDNA libraries carrying sample barcodes and UMIs. A single record per CDR3 protein comes from TCRdb applying MiXCR to the 5' RACE reads. Here the sample spans hundreds of thousands of distinct CDR3 sequences, about 22% being singletons. This sequence was found in an adult woman who had mild COVID-19 (a few samples of this study predate the infection). Cell type and time point are not known. Sequenced input: PBMCs or a T cell subset sorted from them (not recorded which).

DNA of the CDR3: TGTGCCAGCAGCTTGGAAGGGTACGGGACGCCGGCTGAAGCTTTCTTT. Its protein product is CASSLEGYGTPAEAFF. V gene TRBV5-6 combines with J gene TRBJ1-1; D perhaps matches TRBD1 (5 bases). This CDR3 comprises 16 residues. CDR1 and CDR2 (germline): SGHDT, YYEEEE. Trimming pared 0 bases from V and 6 bases from J, leaving 18 bases between.